What follows are 22 T cell receptor beta chains derived from one specimen sequenced in a study of blood T cells in healthy people across ages. A second about 7 to 12 cycle PCR used barcoded and J-beta primers. TCRdb re-analysed the 5' RACE reads in MiXCR, keeping a single row per CDR3 protein. The sample has more than 900,000 distinct CDR3 sequences, around 29% seen once. Another study also made use of these data, one on T cells of mothers and their children.

Sequencing was done on a sample of blood. Receptor source: a woman aged 40 to 49 in good health.

About this clonotype itself: At one boundary the junction diverges from the germline segment, which might be a read error. J is TRBJ1-1 and V is TRBV20-1; the D gene is possibly TRBD1 (6 bases). Germline lookup yields CDR1 DFQATT and CDR2 SNEGSKA (reference sequence). CDR3 length: 13 residues. This chain's CDR3 is CSARGQGYTEAFF. The CDR3 nucleotides read TGCAGTGCAAGAGGGCAGGGGTACACTGAAGCTTTCTTT.

Ten or more counts support this clonotype. The chain's CDR3 is CASSLIPGDMASEQFF. For the CDR3, the DNA is TGCGCCAGCAGCTTAATACCAGGGGATATGGCAAGTGAGCAGTTCTTC. The rearrangement joins TRBV5-1 to TRBJ2-1, with D possibly TRBD1 on 6 matching bases. V lost 2 bases to trimming and J lost 9 bases, with 21 bases between them. The CDR3 totals 16 residues. Germline lookup yields CDR1 SGHRS and CDR2 YFSETQ.

Concerning this clonotype: A much larger clone is a single base away; this may be a read error. This chain joins TRBV12-3 or TRBV12-4 and TRBJ1-2; TRBD1 might be the D (6 bases). The CDR3 is made up of 15 amino acids. V was pared by 4 bases and J by 8 bases, with 20 bases between. The CDR3 region is CASSSRGGGIGGYTF. The CDR3 bases are TGTGCCAGCAGTTCCCGGGGAGGGGGAATTGGAGGCTACACCTTC.

The sample holds a few counts of this clonotype. V usage is TRBV3-1 and J usage is TRBJ2-5, with D possibly matching TRBD1 (6 bases). Trimming shortened V by 8 bases and J by 3 bases, and 13 bases separated the two germline ends. This CDR3 is built from 13 residues. Looked up from germline, CDR1 is LGHDT and CDR2 is YNNKEL (reference sequence). The CDR3 DNA sequence: TGTGCCAGCTGCCGACAGGCTGAAGAGACCCAGTACTTC. Its protein product is CASCRQAEETQYF.

Only a few counts were recorded for this clonotype. This CDR3 reads CSVEGPGLISTDTQYF. Written as DNA, the CDR3 is TGCAGCGTTGAAGGGCCAGGGCTTATTAGCACAGATACGCAGTATTTT. V is TRBV29-1 and J is TRBJ2-3, with TRBD1 as a possible D gene (5 bases). Looked up from germline, CDR1 is SQVTM and CDR2 is ANQGSEA. The CDR3 has 16 residues. Trimming left V 1 base short and J 0 bases short, with 14 bases between.

This clonotype was recorded many times. This chain connects TRBV29-1 to TRBJ2-3; either TRBD1 or TRBD2 may fit D (5 bases each). CDR3 size: 13 residues. The germline V gene has CDR1 SQVTM and CDR2 ANQGSEA. Trimming removed 2 bases from V and 6 bases from J, with 12 bases in between. The CDR3 here is CSVELGDADTQYF. DNA of the CDR3: TGCAGCGTTGAATTGGGGGATGCCGATACGCAGTATTTT.

This clonotype has only a few counts. The rearrangement joins TRBV29-1 to TRBJ2-1; D remains ambiguous. The CDR3 contains 13 residues. V lost 6 bases and J 3 bases, leaving 12 bases between the germline ends. From germline, CDR1 is SQVTM and CDR2 ANQGSEA. DNA of the CDR3: TGCAGCGTCAGTAGGAGCTTCTACAATGAGCAGTTCTTC. It encodes CSVSRSFYNEQFF.

The chain couples TRBV20-1 to TRBJ2-5; D gene uncertain. From germline, CDR1 is DFQATT and CDR2 SNEGSKA (reference sequence). The CDR3 contains 14 residues. The V end was cut by 0 bases, the J end by 0 bases, with 8 bases between. The CDR3 DNA reads TGCAGTGCTAGAGATCTACAGTACCAAGAGACCCAGTACTTC. Its protein product is CSARDLQYQETQYF.

This clonotype was counted at least ten times. V usage is TRBV3-1 and J usage is TRBJ2-1, with 9 nucleotides matching TRBD2. With 3 bases clipped from V and 0 bases from J, the junction kept 6 bases outside the gene matches. The CDR3 consists of 17 residues. CDR1 is LGHDT, CDR2 YNNKEL, per germline (reference sequence). The CDR3 loop reads CASSQTLAGDSYNEQFF. In DNA, the CDR3 is TGTGCCAGCAGCCAGACCTTAGCGGGGGACTCCTACAATGAGCAGTTCTTC.

This clonotype was recorded once. CDR3 bases: TGTGCCAGCAGCTCCCGTAGGGGACAGAGCTACGAGCAGTACTTC. Its translation is CASSSRRGQSYEQYF. The chain combines TRBV13 with TRBJ2-7, with 7 bases identical to TRBD1. The CDR3 consists of 15 residues. V shed 4 bases, J shed 3 bases, and the junction held 9 bases outside the gene matches. Germline-derived CDR1 and CDR2 are PRHDT and FYEKMQ (reference sequence).

This sequence joins TRBV27 and TRBJ1-2; the D gene is possibly TRBD1 (6 bases). Trimming left V 0 bases short and J 4 bases short, with 15 bases between. This CDR3 has 16 residues. The germline V gene has CDR1 MNHEY and CDR2 SMNVEV (reference sequence). The CDR3 spells CASSLSIRGGVYGYTF. CDR3 nucleotide sequence: TGTGCCAGCAGTTTATCGATAAGGGGGGGAGTCTATGGCTACACCTTC.

J is TRBJ2-1 and V is TRBV7-3; D is possibly TRBD2 (6 bases). This CDR3 is built from 15 residues. The germline V and J ends were trimmed by 4 bases and 7 bases, with 17 bases remaining between them. Germline loops: CDR1 SGHTA, CDR2 FQGTGA. CDR3 loop: CASSSPGEVKNEQFF. Written as DNA, the CDR3 is TGTGCCAGCAGCTCGCCCGGGGAGGTAAAAAATGAGCAGTTCTTC.

This clonotype was counted a single time. The chain carries TRBV3-1 and TRBJ2-7, with a tentative D call TRBD1 (5 bases). Germline V gives CDR1 LGHDT, CDR2 YNNKEL (reference sequence). V dropped 3 bases and J dropped 5 bases, with 11 bases sitting between them. CDR3 length: 13 amino acids. CDR3 amino acids: CASSHRQGNEQYF. The DNA of the CDR3 is TGTGCCAGCAGCCATCGGCAGGGTAACGAGCAGTACTTC.

CDR3 residues: CASSLVGGSYGYTF. CDR3 DNA: TGCGCCAGCAGCTTGGTAGGGGGATCCTATGGCTACACCTTC. The rearrangement joins TRBV4-3 to TRBJ1-2, with TRBD1 as a possible D gene (6 bases). CDR1 and CDR2 (germline): LGHNA, YSLEER. The CDR3 consists of 14 residues. Trimming removed 5 bases from V and 4 bases from J, with 14 bases in between.

The chain has TRBV11-2 and TRBJ2-5, with D maybe TRBD1 (5 bases). In germline, CDR1 is SGHAT, CDR2 FQNNGV. V lost 6 bases to trimming and J lost 1 base, with 15 bases between them. CDR3 length equals 15 residues. The CDR3 nucleotides read TGTGCCAGCAGAAGGGCCGACAGAATCCAAGAGACCCAGTACTTC. Translating it yields CASRRADRIQETQYF.

The sample holds a few counts of this clonotype. The chain couples TRBV20-1 to TRBJ2-3; D might be TRBD2 (6 bases). The CDR3 totals 13 residues. Germline V gene sequence: CDR1 DFQATT, CDR2 SNEGSKA (reference sequence). V was clipped by 3 bases and J by 8 bases, with 15 bases between them. The CDR3 DNA reads TGCAGTGCTAGTGCGGGGCGGGTTGGTACGCAGTATTTT. Translation gives CSASAGRVGTQYF.

Concerning this clonotype itself: A read error may explain this, as a much larger clone is one base away. The chain uses TRBV28 and TRBJ2-5; TRBD1 agrees at 8 bases. The CDR3 loop spans 17 amino acids. Per the germline V gene, CDR1 is MDHEN and CDR2 is SYDVKM. The CDR3, as DNA: TGTGCCCGCAGTCACCCCACGACAGGGGCCGAACAAGAGACCCAGTACTTC. This gives the protein CARSHPTTGAEQETQYF.

This clonotype has at least ten counts. V usage is TRBV6-5 and J usage is TRBJ2-7, with 7 bases matching TRBD1. The ends lost 4 bases at V and 3 bases at J; junction bases unmatched: 3. Germline CDR1 and CDR2: MNHEY and SVGAGI. The CDR3 has 13 amino acids. CDR3 bases: TGTGCCAGCAGTTGGGGGACAGACTACGAGCAGTACTTC. This encodes CASSWGTDYEQYF.

The V call is TRBV5-1, the J call TRBJ2-5; weak D call: TRBD2 (6 bases). The germline gives CDR1 SGHRS, CDR2 YFSETQ. V lost 0 bases and J lost 2, with 11 bases in between. This CDR3 contains 15 residues. The CDR3 nucleotides read TGCGCCAGCAGCTTGGGATCGGGGGTTCAAGAGACCCAGTACTTC. It encodes CASSLGSGVQETQYF.

The chain has TRBV6-2 or TRBV6-3 and TRBJ1-1; unclear D gene. The CDR3 loop spans 13 amino acids. The ends were cut back, 0 bases at V and 6 bases at J, with 8 bases in the middle. CDR1 is MNHEY, CDR2 SVGEGT, per germline. DNA of the CDR3: TGTGCCAGCAGTTACTCTGTAGGAGCTGAAGCTTTCTTT. Amino acid sequence: CASSYSVGAEAFF.

As regards this clonotype: A single base separates this from a much larger clone, so it may be a read error. The chain recombines TRBV29-1 with TRBJ2-7; TRBD2 matches 8 bases. The CDR3 is 16 residues long. Trimming removed 7 bases from V and 1 base from J; junction bases left unmatched: 15. Germline-derived CDR1 and CDR2 are SQVTM and ANQGSEA. CDR3 protein: CSAEFYRRGVSYEQYF. The CDR3 region has the DNA TGCAGCGCTGAGTTCTACCGGCGGGGGGTTTCCTACGAGCAGTACTTC.

A word on this clonotype: This may arise from a read error, as a much more abundant clone is one base away. This chain links TRBV7-2 with TRBJ2-4; 10 nucleotides agree with TRBD1. Germline V lookup: CDR1 SGHTA, CDR2 FQGNSA. There are 14 residues in the CDR3. Trimming cost V 5 bases and J 13 bases; bases outside gene matches: 11. The CDR3 region is CASSPRQGAHGQYF. Here the CDR3 DNA reads TGTGCCAGCAGCCCGAGACAGGGGGCACACGGGCAGTACTTC.